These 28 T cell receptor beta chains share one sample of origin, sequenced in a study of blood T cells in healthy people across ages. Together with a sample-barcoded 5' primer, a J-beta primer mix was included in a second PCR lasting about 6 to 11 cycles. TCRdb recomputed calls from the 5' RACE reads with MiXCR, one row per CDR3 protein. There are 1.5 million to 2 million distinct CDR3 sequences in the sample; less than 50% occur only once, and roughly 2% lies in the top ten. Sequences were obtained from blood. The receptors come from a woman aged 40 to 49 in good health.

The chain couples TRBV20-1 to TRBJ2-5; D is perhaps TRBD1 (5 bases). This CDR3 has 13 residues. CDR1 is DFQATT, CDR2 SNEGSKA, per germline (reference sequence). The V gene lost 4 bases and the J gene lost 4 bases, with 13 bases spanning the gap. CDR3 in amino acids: CSANDPQGETQYF. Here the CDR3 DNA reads TGCAGTGCTAACGATCCCCAGGGAGAGACCCAGTACTTC.

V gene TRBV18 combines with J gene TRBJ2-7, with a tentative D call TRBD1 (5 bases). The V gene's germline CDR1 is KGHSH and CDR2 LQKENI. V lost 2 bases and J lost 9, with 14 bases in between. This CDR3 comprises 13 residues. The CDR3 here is CASSPVDTYGQYF. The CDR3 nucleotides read TGTGCCAGCTCACCAGTGGACACTTATGGGCAGTACTTC.

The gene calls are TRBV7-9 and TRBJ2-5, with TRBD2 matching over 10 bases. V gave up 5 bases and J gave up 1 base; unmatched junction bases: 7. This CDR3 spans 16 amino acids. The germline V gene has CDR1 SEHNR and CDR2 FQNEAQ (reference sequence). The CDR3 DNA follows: TGTGCCAGCAGCCCTACTAGCGGGGACCCCCAAGAGACCCAGTACTTC. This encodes CASSPTSGDPQETQYF.

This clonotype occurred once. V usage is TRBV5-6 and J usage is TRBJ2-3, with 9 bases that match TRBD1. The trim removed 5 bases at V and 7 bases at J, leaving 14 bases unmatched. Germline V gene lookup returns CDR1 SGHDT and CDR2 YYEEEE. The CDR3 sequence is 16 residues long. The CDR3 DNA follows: TGTGCCAGCAGACCTAATACGGGACAGGGACCGAATACGCAGTATTTT. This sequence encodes CASRPNTGQGPNTQYF.

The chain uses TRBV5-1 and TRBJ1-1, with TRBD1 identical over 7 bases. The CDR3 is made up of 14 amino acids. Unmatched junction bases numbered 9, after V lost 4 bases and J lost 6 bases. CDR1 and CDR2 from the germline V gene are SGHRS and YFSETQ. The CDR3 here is CASSITGVGSEAFF. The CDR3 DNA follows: TGCGCCAGCAGCATTACAGGGGTTGGGTCTGAAGCTTTCTTT.

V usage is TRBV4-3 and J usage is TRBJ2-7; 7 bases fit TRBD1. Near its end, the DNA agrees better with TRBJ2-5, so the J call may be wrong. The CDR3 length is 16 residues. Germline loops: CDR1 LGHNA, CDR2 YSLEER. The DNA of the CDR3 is TGCGCCAGCAGCCAAGGTGCCGGGACAGCTACAGAGACCCAGTACTTC. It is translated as CASSQGAGTATETQYF.

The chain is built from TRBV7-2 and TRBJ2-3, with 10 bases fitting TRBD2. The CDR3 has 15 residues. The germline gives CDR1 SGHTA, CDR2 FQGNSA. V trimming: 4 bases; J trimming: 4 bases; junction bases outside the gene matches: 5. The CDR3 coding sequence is TGTGCCAGCAGCTCTAGCGGGGGTCGGTCAGATACGCAGTATTTT. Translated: CASSSSGGRSDTQYF.

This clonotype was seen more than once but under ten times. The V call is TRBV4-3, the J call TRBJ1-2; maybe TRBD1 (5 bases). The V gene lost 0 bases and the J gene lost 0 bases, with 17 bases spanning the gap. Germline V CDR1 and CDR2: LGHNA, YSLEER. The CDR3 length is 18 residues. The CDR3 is CASSQDLAGWSTNYGYTF. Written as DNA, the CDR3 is TGCGCCAGCAGCCAAGATCTAGCAGGGTGGAGCACTAACTATGGCTACACCTTC.

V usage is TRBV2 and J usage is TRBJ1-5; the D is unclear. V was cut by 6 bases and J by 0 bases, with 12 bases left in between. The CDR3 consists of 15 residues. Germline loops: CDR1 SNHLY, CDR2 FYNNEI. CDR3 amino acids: CASSKAGNSNQPQHF. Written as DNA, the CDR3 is TGTGCCAGCAGCAAGGCGGGAAATAGCAATCAGCCCCAGCATTTT.

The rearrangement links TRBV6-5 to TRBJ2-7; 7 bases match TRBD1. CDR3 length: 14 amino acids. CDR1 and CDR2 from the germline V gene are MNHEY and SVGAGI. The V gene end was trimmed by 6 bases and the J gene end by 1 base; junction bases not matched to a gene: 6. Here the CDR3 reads CASRDRVGSYEQYF. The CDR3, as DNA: TGTGCCAGCAGAGACAGGGTTGGATCCTACGAGCAGTACTTC.

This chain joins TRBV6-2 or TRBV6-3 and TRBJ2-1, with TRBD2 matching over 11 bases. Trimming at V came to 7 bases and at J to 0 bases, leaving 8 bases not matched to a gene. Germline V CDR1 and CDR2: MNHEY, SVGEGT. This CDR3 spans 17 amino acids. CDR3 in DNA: TGTGCCAGCAAAAAGGGTACTAGCGGGAGCTCCTACAATGAGCAGTTCTTC. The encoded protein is CASKKGTSGSSYNEQFF.

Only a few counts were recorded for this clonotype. The CDR3 here is CSATGQTYGYTF. The DNA for the CDR3 is TGCAGTGCCACGGGACAGACCTATGGCTACACCTTC. V is TRBV20-1 and J is TRBJ1-2; TRBD1 agrees at 7 bases. The V gene's germline CDR1 is DFQATT and CDR2 SNEGSKA (reference sequence). This CDR3 contains 12 residues. V lost 6 bases, J lost 4 bases, and 5 bases stayed unmatched.

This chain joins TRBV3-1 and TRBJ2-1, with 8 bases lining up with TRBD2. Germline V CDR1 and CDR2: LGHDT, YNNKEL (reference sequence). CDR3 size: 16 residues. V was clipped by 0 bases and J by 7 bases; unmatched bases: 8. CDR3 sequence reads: CASSQDRRAGVNEQFF. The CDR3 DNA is TGTGCCAGCAGCCAAGATCGGCGAGCGGGGGTTAATGAGCAGTTCTTC.

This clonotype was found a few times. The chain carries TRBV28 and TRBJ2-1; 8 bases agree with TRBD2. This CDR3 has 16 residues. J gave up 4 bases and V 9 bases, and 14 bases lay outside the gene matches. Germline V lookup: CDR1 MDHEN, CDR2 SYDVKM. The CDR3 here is CASSSGGATQYNEQFF. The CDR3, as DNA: TGTGCCAGTTCATCCGGGGGGGCTACGCAATACAATGAGCAGTTCTTC.

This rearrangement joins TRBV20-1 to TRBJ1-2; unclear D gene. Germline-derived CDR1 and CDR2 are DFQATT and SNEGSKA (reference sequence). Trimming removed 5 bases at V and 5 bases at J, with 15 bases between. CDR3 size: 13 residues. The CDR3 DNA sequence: TGCAGTGCTGGCTGGGAGGCCCGGTATGGCTACACCTTC. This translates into CSAGWEARYGYTF.

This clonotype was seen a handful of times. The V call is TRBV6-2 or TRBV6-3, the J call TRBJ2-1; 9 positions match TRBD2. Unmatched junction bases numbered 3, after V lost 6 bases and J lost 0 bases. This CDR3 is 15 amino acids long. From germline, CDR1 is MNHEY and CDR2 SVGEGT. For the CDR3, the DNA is TGTGCCAGCAGGGGAGCGGGGGGCTCCTACAATGAGCAGTTCTTC. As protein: CASRGAGGSYNEQFF.

CDR3 nucleotides: TGCAGTGCTAGGGCCGGGACTAGCGGGGGACTCCAAGAGACCCAGTACTTC. It yields the protein CSARAGTSGGLQETQYF. The chain uses TRBV20-1 and TRBJ2-5; 14 positions agree with TRBD2. Germline CDR1 DFQATT, CDR2 SNEGSKA (reference sequence). V lost 3 bases and J lost 1; bases outside the gene matches: 7. The CDR3 totals 17 residues.

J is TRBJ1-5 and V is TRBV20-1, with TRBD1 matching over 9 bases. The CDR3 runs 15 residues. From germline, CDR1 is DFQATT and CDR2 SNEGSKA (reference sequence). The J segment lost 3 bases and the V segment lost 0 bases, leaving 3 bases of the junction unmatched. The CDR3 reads CSARDRQGVNQPQHF. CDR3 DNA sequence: TGCAGTGCTAGAGATCGACAGGGGGTCAATCAGCCCCAGCATTTT.

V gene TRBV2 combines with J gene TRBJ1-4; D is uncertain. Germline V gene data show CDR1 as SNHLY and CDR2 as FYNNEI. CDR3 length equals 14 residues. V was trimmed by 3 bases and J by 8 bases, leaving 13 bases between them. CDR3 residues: CASSDDAAGEKLFF. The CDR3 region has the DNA TGTGCCAGCAGTGACGATGCAGCGGGGGAAAAACTGTTTTTT.

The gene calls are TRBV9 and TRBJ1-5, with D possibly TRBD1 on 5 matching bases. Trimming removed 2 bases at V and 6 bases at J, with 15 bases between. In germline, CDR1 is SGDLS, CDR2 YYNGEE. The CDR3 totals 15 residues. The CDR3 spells CASSVGEGRGQPQHF. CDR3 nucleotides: TGTGCCAGCAGCGTGGGGGAGGGACGGGGTCAGCCCCAGCATTTT.

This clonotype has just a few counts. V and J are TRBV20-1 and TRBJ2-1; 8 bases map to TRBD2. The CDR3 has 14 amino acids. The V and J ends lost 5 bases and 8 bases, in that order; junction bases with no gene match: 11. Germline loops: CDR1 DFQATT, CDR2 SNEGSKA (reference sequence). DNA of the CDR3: TGCAGTGCTTATAGCCGGGACGGGAGGGATGAGCAGTTCTTC. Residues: CSAYSRDGRDEQFF.

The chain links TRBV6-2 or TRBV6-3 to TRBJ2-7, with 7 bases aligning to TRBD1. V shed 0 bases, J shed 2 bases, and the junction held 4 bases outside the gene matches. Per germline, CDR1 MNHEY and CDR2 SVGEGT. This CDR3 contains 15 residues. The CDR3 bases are TGTGCCAGCAGTTACTCCAGGGGGTCGACCTACGAGCAGTACTTC. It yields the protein CASSYSRGSTYEQYF.

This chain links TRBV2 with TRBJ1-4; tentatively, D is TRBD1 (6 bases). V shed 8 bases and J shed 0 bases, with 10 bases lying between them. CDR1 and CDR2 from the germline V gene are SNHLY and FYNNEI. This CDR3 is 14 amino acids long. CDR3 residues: CASHGGATNEKLFF. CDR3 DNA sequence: TGTGCCAGCCATGGGGGCGCAACTAATGAAAAACTGTTTTTT.

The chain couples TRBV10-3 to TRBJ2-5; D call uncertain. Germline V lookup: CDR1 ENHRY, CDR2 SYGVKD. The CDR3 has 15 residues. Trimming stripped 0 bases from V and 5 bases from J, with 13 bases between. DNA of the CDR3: TGTGCCATCAGTGAGTCTAGATGGGGTCAGGAGACCCAGTACTTC. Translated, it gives CAISESRWGQETQYF.

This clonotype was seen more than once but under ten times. In DNA, the CDR3 is TGCGCCAGCAGCTTAATCCCGGGGAACGCTTACGAGCAGTACTTC. This encodes CASSLIPGNAYEQYF. This chain uses TRBV5-1 with TRBJ2-4; a possible D gene is TRBD2 (5 bases). The closer fit of TRBJ2-7 to the DNA end suggests the J call may be wrong. Germline V gene sequence: CDR1 SGHRS, CDR2 YFSETQ. This CDR3 is 15 amino acids long.

CDR3 in DNA: TGCGCCAGCAGACCTGTCTTTGATTCACCCCTCCACTTT. Translated, it gives CASRPVFDSPLHF. J is TRBJ1-6 and V is TRBV5-1; D ambiguous. V dropped 5 bases and J dropped 8 bases, with 11 bases sitting between them. In germline, CDR1 is SGHRS, CDR2 YFSETQ. The CDR3 spans 13 residues.

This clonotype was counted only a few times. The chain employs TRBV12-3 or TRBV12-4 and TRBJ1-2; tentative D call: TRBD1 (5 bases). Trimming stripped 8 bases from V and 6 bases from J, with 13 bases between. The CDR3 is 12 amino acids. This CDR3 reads CASASGWNGYTF. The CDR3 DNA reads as TGTGCCAGCGCGTCAGGGTGGAATGGCTACACCTTC.

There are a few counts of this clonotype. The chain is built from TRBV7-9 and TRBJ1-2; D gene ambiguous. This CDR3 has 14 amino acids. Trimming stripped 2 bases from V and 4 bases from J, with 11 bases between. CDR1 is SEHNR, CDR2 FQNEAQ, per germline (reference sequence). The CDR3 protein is CASSLNRNSYGYTF. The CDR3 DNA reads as TGTGCCAGCAGCTTAAATAGGAACTCCTATGGCTACACCTTC.